A selection of T cell receptor beta chains follows, all from one sample in a study of blood T cell repertoires in COVID-19. TCRdb's copy holds only in-frame clones and misses some; the assay was immunoSEQ multiplex PCR. The table has about 440,000 clones, 70% to 90% seen once. The sequenced sample consisted of PBMCs or T cells enriched from blood (not recorded which). The receptors here all came from a woman under 30 with acute COVID-19. Each CDR3 is given with its conserved first and last residue. The D gene is left open where the match is weak. The size of a clone is reported for some rows only, either as once, few or many, or as a class for expanded clones.

D: TRBD2; V: TRBV2; J: TRBJ2-3; size: NA; CDR3: CASRGGGTDTQYF; DNA: TGTGCCAGCAGGGGCGGGGGAACAGATACGCAGTATTTT
D: NA; V: TRBV28; J: TRBJ1-5; size: NA; CDR3: CASREAGQPQHF; DNA: TGTGCCAGCAGAGAAGCCGGGCAGCCCCAGCATTTT
D: NA; V: TRBV6-1; J: TRBJ2-7; size: NA; CDR3: CASSDYRDYEQYF; DNA: TGTGCCAGCAGTGATTACAGGGACTACGAGCAGTACTTC
D: TRBD2; V: TRBV6-5; J: TRBJ2-2; size: NA; CDR3: CASRAGTSSTGELFF; DNA: TGTGCCAGCAGAGCCGGGACTAGCAGCACCGGGGAGCTGTTTTTT
D: NA; V: TRBV7-9; J: TRBJ2-7; size: NA; CDR3: CASSRGTSYEQYF; DNA: TGTGCCAGCAGCCGAGGGACTTCCTACGAGCAGTACTTC
D: TRBD1; V: TRBV2; J: TRBJ1-1; size: NA; CDR3: CASSLPGQGRTEAFF; DNA: TGTGCCAGCAGTCTGCCTGGACAGGGACGAACTGAAGCTTTCTTT
D: NA; V: TRBV3-1/TRBV3-2; J: TRBJ1-5; size: NA; CDR3: CASSFNSNQPQHF; DNA: TGTGCCAGCAGCTTTAATAGCAATCAGCCCCAGCATTTT
D: NA; V: TRBV15; J: TRBJ1-2; size: NA; CDR3: CATSREGRNYGYTF; DNA: TGTGCCACCAGCAGAGAGGGGCGTAACTATGGCTACACCTTC
D: NA; V: TRBV29-1; J: TRBJ1-3; size: NA; CDR3: CSVELASGNTIYF; DNA: TGCAGCGTTGAACTAGCCTCTGGAAACACCATATATTTT
D: TRBD2; V: TRBV18; J: TRBJ2-7; size: NA; CDR3: CASSPPGGEQYF; DNA: TGTGCCAGCTCACCCCCGGGGGGCGAGCAGTACTTC
D: TRBD2; V: TRBV4-1; J: TRBJ2-7; size: few; CDR3: CASSQENSGRAYEQYF; DNA: TGCGCCAGCAGCCAAGAGAATAGCGGGAGGGCCTACGAGCAGTACTTC
D: NA; V: TRBV13; J: TRBJ2-7; size: NA; CDR3: CASSSPTPFGGHNGGQYF; DNA: TGTGCCAGCAGCAGCCCCACACCATTCGGGGGGCATAATGGAGGGCAGTACTTC
D: TRBD1; V: TRBV5-4; J: TRBJ1-1; size: NA; CDR3: CASSQQNRGHGNTEAFF; DNA: TGTGCCAGCAGCCAACAAAACAGGGGGCACGGGAACACTGAAGCTTTCTTT
D: NA; V: TRBV5-5; J: TRBJ1-4; size: once; CDR3: CASSLEQTATNEKLFF; DNA: TGTGCCAGCAGCTTGGAGCAAACTGCAACTAATGAAAAACTGTTTTTT
D: TRBD1; V: TRBV5-4; J: TRBJ1-1; size: NA; CDR3: CASSSKQGAYTEAFF; DNA: TGTGCCAGCAGCTCAAAACAGGGGGCCTACACTGAAGCTTTCTTT
D: TRBD1; V: TRBV6-2/TRBV6-3; J: TRBJ2-7; size: NA; CDR3: CASSDPGQFYEQYF; DNA: TGTGCCAGCAGCGATCCGGGACAGTTCTACGAGCAGTACTTC
D: TRBD1; V: TRBV5-5; J: TRBJ1-2; size: NA; CDR3: CASSSGTGDYGYTF; DNA: TGTGCCAGCAGCTCCGGGACAGGGGACTATGGCTACACCTTC
D: NA; V: TRBV2; J: TRBJ2-1; size: NA; CDR3: CASGHEQFF; DNA: TGTGCCAGCGGGCATGAGCAGTTCTTC